A selection of T cell receptor beta chains follows, all from one sample in a study of Ad26.COV2.S vaccination and SARS-CoV-2 variants. Assay used: immunoSEQ multiplex PCR; TCRdb lists only in-frame clones, some missing. The table lists hundreds of thousands of clones, about nine tenths of them singletons, with around 3.6% in the top ten. The sample was peripheral blood, taken in a trial of Ad26.COV2.S vaccine versus placebo. The receptors stem from a person aged 18 to 65 who received the Ad26.COV2.S COVID-19 vaccine or a placebo. The CDR3 runs from the conserved cysteine through the conserved F or W. Fields, in order: clone size, D gene, V gene, J gene, CDR3 protein, CDR3 DNA. D genes are given only for firm matches. Where a row states a size, it is once, few, many or the class of an expanded clone; other rows omit it.

>.|TRBD1|TRBV7-9|TRBJ2-2
CASSLAWDRETGELFF
TGTGCCAGCAGCTTAGCGTGGGACAGGGAGACCGGGGAGCTGTTTTTT
>.|TRBD1|TRBV11-2|TRBJ1-2
CASSLVGQGDGYTF
TGTGCCAGCAGCTTAGTAGGACAGGGTGACGGCTACACCTTC
>.|TRBD1|TRBV7-8|TRBJ2-2
CASSYWTGDKGELFF
TGTGCCAGCAGCTACTGGACAGGGGATAAGGGGGAGCTGTTTTTT
>.|TRBD2|TRBV4-2|TRBJ2-7
CASSQGVSGGRVSYEQYF
TGTGCCAGCAGCCAAGGTGTGTCGGGGGGGCGAGTATCCTACGAGCAGTACTTC
>.|.|TRBV6-5|TRBJ2-7
CASSYSVGRSSYEQYF
TGTGCCAGCAGTTACTCGGTCGGGCGGAGCTCCTACGAGCAGTACTTC
>.|.|TRBV10-3|TRBJ2-3
CAISGGSTDTQYF
TGTGCCATCAGTGGAGGGAGCACAGATACGCAGTATTTT
>.|.|TRBV4-3|TRBJ1-2
CASSPGQNYGYTF
TGCGCCAGCAGCCCCGGACAGAACTATGGCTACACCTTC
>.|TRBD1|TRBV5-1|TRBJ1-2
CASSFGTGDYTF
TGCGCCAGCAGCTTCGGGACAGGGGACTACACCTTC
>.|TRBD2|TRBV7-2|TRBJ2-7
CASSLSAGGVVYEQYF
TGTGCCAGCAGCTTAAGTGCGGGGGGAGTAGTTTACGAGCAGTACTTC
>few|.|TRBV27|TRBJ1-5
CASSFQGGSNQPQHF
TGTGCCAGCAGTTTTCAAGGGGGTAGCAATCAGCCCCAGCATTTT
>.|.|TRBV28|TRBJ2-5
CASSPRDRETQYF
TGTGCCAGCAGTCCGCGGGACCGGGAGACCCAGTACTTC
>.|TRBD1|TRBV6-6|TRBJ2-1
CASSNRKGQGFNEQFF
TGTGCCAGCAGTAACCGAAAGGGACAGGGGTTCAATGAGCAGTTCTTC
>.|.|TRBV30|TRBJ2-7
CAWSVFNNNYEQYF
TGTGCCTGGAGTGTATTCAACAACAACTACGAGCAGTACTTC
>.|.|TRBV19|TRBJ1-2
CASRRTVYGYTF
TGTGCCAGCCGCCGGACGGTTTACGGCTACACCTTC
>.|.|TRBV4-1|TRBJ2-1
CASSPLQGNNEQFF
TGCGCCAGCAGCCCTCTACAGGGAAACAATGAGCAGTTCTTC
>.|.|TRBV19|TRBJ1-5
CASSILGDNGQPQHF
TGTGCCAGTAGTATCCTCGGGGACAATGGACAGCCCCAGCATTTT
>.|.|TRBV7-9|TRBJ1-1
CASSPEGHGNTEAFF
TGTGCCAGCAGCCCCGAAGGACATGGGAACACTGAAGCTTTCTTT
>.|TRBD2|TRBV10-3|TRBJ2-2
CAIGGANTGELFF
TGTGCAATCGGGGGGGCGAACACCGGGGAGCTGTTTTTT
>.|TRBD1|TRBV18|TRBJ1-1
CASSRGTAEAFF
TGTGCCAGCTCACGAGGGACAGCTGAAGCTTTCTTT
>.|TRBD2|TRBV4-3|TRBJ2-1
CASSQDLLAGGGNEQFF
TGCGCCAGCAGCCAAGATCTGCTAGCGGGGGGGGGAAATGAGCAGTTCTTC
>.|.|TRBV6-4|TRBJ1-2
CASSDSVWGWANYGYTF
TGTGCCAGCAGTGACTCGGTTTGGGGGTGGGCTAACTATGGCTACACCTTC
>.|TRBD1|TRBV5-4|TRBJ2-1
CASSRDLGQGNYNEQFF
TGTGCCAGCAGCAGGGACTTGGGACAGGGGAATTACAATGAGCAGTTCTTC
>.|.|TRBV5-1|TRBJ1-1
CASSLAESGEAFF
TGCGCCAGCAGCTTGGCAGAATCAGGTGAAGCTTTCTTT
>.|.|TRBV9|TRBJ1-1
CASSAGQWSTEAFF
TGTGCCAGCAGCGCCGGACAGTGGAGCACTGAAGCTTTCTTT